The T cell receptor beta chain under discussion was sequenced for a study of long-term antiretroviral therapy in people with HIV. Study-level points and caveats: Pre-ART clonal expansions dominated every time point's repertoire. When set beside controls, HIV repertoires had CDR3 length ranges that were narrower.

Per donor, at least one pre-ART and at least two post-ART PBMC samples were obtained. Points on this clone: Its antigen remains unidentified.

At the survey level, the v3.0 immunoSEQ assay was run. Clones were sequenced by immunoSEQ multiplex PCR, and TCRdb holds only the in-frame ones, with some missing. The data contain about 16,000 clones, 70% to 85% of them singletons. The CDR3 has 13 amino acids. CDR1 SNHLY and CDR2 FYNNEI come from the germline V gene. The chain links TRBV2 to TRBJ1-2; no definite D call. The receptor's source is a man aged 40-55 years with HIV. The sequencing used unsorted PBMCs, collected 2.1 years after starting antiretroviral therapy. Here the CDR3 DNA reads TGTGCAAGAGGGTCGACGGCAAACTATGGCTACACCTTC. Its protein product is CARGSTANYGYTF.